Listed below are T cell receptor beta chains from one sample, sequenced in a study of T cell changes during pregnancy in multiple sclerosis. Assay: immunoSEQ multiplex PCR; the TCRdb copy retains only in-frame clones and omits some. This table has tens of thousands of clones, just under 90% appearing once. The specimen comprised CD4+ T cells from peripheral blood mononuclear cells, sampled in the first trimester of pregnancy. These receptors were taken from a female donor with multiple sclerosis, enrolled in a pregnancy study. Both conserved end residues are part of each CDR3. Each record gives: D gene, V gene, clone size, J gene, CDR3 protein, CDR3 DNA. The D gene is left open where the match is weak. Expanded clones get a size class; other rows say once, few or many, or leave the size out.

.,TRBV7-8,few,TRBJ1-1,CASSLESLTGGTEAFF,TGTGCCAGCAGCTTAGAATCCCTGACAGGTGGGACTGAAGCTTTCTTT
TRBD2,TRBV28,.,TRBJ2-1,CASSPPGAGVGEQFF,TGTGCCAGCAGCCCGCCCGGAGCGGGAGTTGGAGAGCAGTTCTTC
.,TRBV19,.,TRBJ2-3,CASSSSGEDTQYF,TGTGCCAGTAGTAGTAGCGGAGAGGATACGCAGTATTTT
.,TRBV4-1,.,TRBJ1-2,CASSRPGSERGYTF,TGCGCCAGCAGCCGGCCGGGGTCTGAGCGAGGCTACACCTTC
.,TRBV9,.,TRBJ2-3,CASSVNVIGLSADTQYF,TGTGCCAGCAGCGTAAATGTAATAGGACTGAGTGCAGATACGCAGTATTTT
.,TRBV9,.,TRBJ1-1,CASSGERTEAFF,TGTGCCAGCAGCGGGGAGAGGACCGAAGCTTTCTTT
.,TRBV19,.,TRBJ2-1,CASSTLRENEQFF,TGTGCCAGTAGTACCTTGAGGGAAAATGAGCAGTTCTTC
TRBD1,TRBV6-6,.,TRBJ1-6,CASSYLDRGPPLHF,TGTGCCAGCAGTTATTTGGACAGGGGACCACCCCTCCACTTT
.,TRBV6-5,.,TRBJ1-1,CASSYSRPRGEAFF,TGTGCCAGCAGTTACTCGAGGCCCCGCGGTGAAGCTTTCTTT
.,TRBV6-5,.,TRBJ1-2,CASSYSNLDNSYGYTF,TGTGCCAGCAGTTACTCGAACTTGGACAACTCCTATGGCTACACCTTC
TRBD2,TRBV18,.,TRBJ2-1,CASSVSSGTYNEQFF,TGTGCCAGCTCAGTCTCTAGCGGGACCTACAATGAGCAGTTCTTC
TRBD2,TRBV28,.,TRBJ2-5,CASSSVSGRAPHQETQYF,TGTGCCAGCAGTTCCGTTAGCGGGAGGGCCCCCCATCAAGAGACCCAGTACTTC
TRBD1,TRBV7-6,.,TRBJ2-7,CASSLGQGVGSYEQYF,TGTGCCAGCAGCTTGGGACAGGGGGTAGGTTCCTACGAGCAGTACTTC
TRBD2,TRBV9,many,TRBJ2-3,CASSELAGGIDTQYF,TGTGCCAGCAGCGAACTAGCGGGAGGGATAGATACGCAGTATTTT
.,TRBV2,.,TRBJ2-2,CASSPVAFANTGELFF,TGTGCCAGCAGTCCAGTCGCCTTCGCGAACACCGGGGAGCTGTTTTTT
TRBD1,TRBV19,.,TRBJ2-7,CASSSGTGGSYEQYF,TGTGCCAGTAGTTCCGGGACAGGGGGGTCCTACGAGCAGTACTTC
.,TRBV20-1,.,TRBJ1-6,CSARDTSPLHF,TGCAGTGCTAGAGATACATCACCCCTCCACTTT
.,TRBV19,.,TRBJ1-5,CASSIEGRNQPQHF,TGTGCCAGTAGTATAGAGGGGCGAAATCAGCCCCAGCATTTT
.,TRBV5-1,.,TRBJ1-2,CASSPADFGYTF,TGCGCCAGCAGCCCGGCGGACTTTGGCTACACCTTC
.,TRBV29-1,once,TRBJ1-1,CSVVQGFVTEAFF,TGCAGCGTTGTACAGGGTTTTGTCACTGAAGCTTTCTTT
TRBD2,TRBV7-2,.,TRBJ2-3,CASSLALGGRGLGYF,TGTGCCAGCAGCTTAGCGCTTGGCGGGAGGGGTTTGGGGTATTTT
.,TRBV30,.,TRBJ2-2,CAWSAKQGFNTGELFF,TGTGCCTGGAGTGCCAAGCAGGGATTTAACACCGGGGAGCTGTTTTTT
.,TRBV12-5,.,TRBJ1-4,CASGLVLQGRNEKLFF,TGTGCTAGTGGTTTGGTACTGCAGGGGCGTAATGAAAAACTGTTTTTT
.,TRBV29-1,.,TRBJ1-4,CSVQGLNEKLFF,TGCAGCGTTCAGGGGTTAAATGAAAAACTGTTTTTT
.,TRBV7-8,.,TRBJ2-7,CASSPITPTSFHEQYF,TGTGCCAGCAGCCCAATAACCCCGACTAGTTTCCACGAGCAGTACTTC
.,TRBV5-4,.,TRBJ2-3,CASSRPGLLNTDTQYF,TGTGCCAGCAGCCGGCCGGGACTCCTAAACACAGATACGCAGTATTTT
TRBD1,TRBV6-5,.,TRBJ2-5,CASSPRQGAAQTQYF,TGTGCCAGCAGTCCCCGACAGGGGGCGGCACAGACCCAGTACTTC